Listed below are T cell receptor beta chains from one sample, sequenced in a study of blood T cell repertoires in COVID-19. TCRdb's table, derived via immunoSEQ multiplex PCR, lists solely in-frame clones and lacks some. The sample contains tens of thousands of clones, approximately 79% of which appear only once. The sample was peripheral blood. Receptor source: a man between 70 and 80 years old with active or convalescent COVID-19. CDR3s include the opening cysteine and the closing phenylalanine or tryptophan. A D gene is named only where the DNA matches it firmly. Where a row states a size, it is once, few, many or the class of an expanded clone; other rows omit it.

CDR3 length: 15
D gene: .
J gene: TRBJ1-6
clone size: few
V gene: TRBV28
CDR3 protein: CASSLSGGLGAPLHF
CDR3 DNA: TGTGCCAGCAGTTTATCCGGGGGGCTGGGGGCGCCCCTCCACTTT

CDR3 length: 13
D gene: .
J gene: TRBJ2-1
clone size: many
V gene: TRBV7-9
CDR3 protein: CASSLTQINEQFF
CDR3 DNA: TGTGCCAGCAGCTTAACCCAGATTAATGAGCAGTTCTTC

CDR3 length: 18
D gene: .
J gene: TRBJ1-2
clone size: .
V gene: TRBV4-1
CDR3 protein: CASSHGPGTSREGYGYTF
CDR3 DNA: TGCGCCAGCAGCCACGGTCCCGGGACAAGCCGAGAAGGGTATGGCTACACCTTC

CDR3 length: 15
D gene: TRBD2
J gene: TRBJ2-3
clone size: .
V gene: TRBV5-4
CDR3 protein: CASSFPGGLADTQYF
CDR3 DNA: TGTGCCAGCAGCTTCCCGGGGGGATTAGCAGATACGCAGTATTTT

CDR3 length: 13
D gene: TRBD1
J gene: TRBJ2-2
clone size: .
V gene: TRBV13
CDR3 protein: CASMRQGAGELFF
CDR3 DNA: TGTGCCAGCATGCGACAGGGTGCCGGGGAGCTGTTTTTT

CDR3 length: 15
D gene: TRBD2
J gene: TRBJ2-1
clone size: .
V gene: TRBV7-9
CDR3 protein: CASSLGSGGFREQFF
CDR3 DNA: TGTGCCAGCAGCTTAGGAAGCGGGGGGTTCCGTGAGCAGTTCTTC

CDR3 length: 15
D gene: .
J gene: TRBJ1-5
clone size: .
V gene: TRBV5-1
CDR3 protein: CASSLEGDEGQPQHF
CDR3 DNA: TGCGCCAGCAGCTTGGAAGGAGACGAGGGACAGCCCCAGCATTTT

CDR3 length: 14
D gene: .
J gene: TRBJ1-6
clone size: once
V gene: TRBV2
CDR3 protein: CASNPGSYNSPLHF
CDR3 DNA: TGTGCCAGCAACCCGGGCTCCTATAATTCACCCCTCCACTTT

CDR3 length: 12
D gene: .
J gene: TRBJ2-5
clone size: .
V gene: TRBV27
CDR3 protein: CASRTSGVSQYF
CDR3 DNA: TGTGCCAGCAGGACGTCAGGGGTATCCCAGTACTTC

CDR3 length: 15
D gene: TRBD1
J gene: TRBJ1-5
clone size: .
V gene: TRBV5-3
CDR3 protein: CARRVGTGDCQPQHF
CDR3 DNA: TGTGCCAGAAGGGTTGGGACAGGGGACTGTCAGCCCCAGCATTTT

CDR3 length: 15
D gene: .
J gene: TRBJ1-1
clone size: .
V gene: TRBV10-1
CDR3 protein: CASSESPGVNTEAFF
CDR3 DNA: TGCGCCAGCAGTGAGTCGCCAGGCGTGAACACTGAAGCTTTCTTT

CDR3 length: 15
D gene: .
J gene: TRBJ1-6
clone size: many
V gene: TRBV6-5
CDR3 protein: CASSYSGSTNSPLHF
CDR3 DNA: TGTGCCAGCAGTTACTCCGGGTCGACGAATTCACCCCTCCACTTT

CDR3 length: 14
D gene: .
J gene: TRBJ2-5
clone size: .
V gene: TRBV10-3
CDR3 protein: CAISERAVQETQYF
CDR3 DNA: TGTGCCATCAGTGAAAGAGCGGTTCAAGAGACCCAGTACTTC

CDR3 length: 18
D gene: TRBD2
J gene: TRBJ2-2
clone size: .
V gene: TRBV18
CDR3 protein: CASSPASSGVANTGELFF
CDR3 DNA: TGTGCCAGCTCACCAGCATCTAGCGGGGTCGCGAACACCGGGGAGCTGTTTTTT

CDR3 length: 14
D gene: .
J gene: TRBJ2-3
clone size: .
V gene: TRBV3-1/TRBV3-2
CDR3 protein: CASSQDLAADTQYF
CDR3 DNA: TGTGCCAGCAGCCAAGACTTGGCTGCAGATACGCAGTATTTT

CDR3 length: 17
D gene: .
J gene: TRBJ1-6
clone size: .
V gene: TRBV4-2
CDR3 protein: CASSQDGTSTPNSPLHF
CDR3 DNA: TGTGCCAGCAGCCAAGACGGTACTTCCACCCCAAATTCACCCCTCCACTTT

CDR3 length: 15
D gene: .
J gene: TRBJ1-2
clone size: .
V gene: TRBV7-9
CDR3 protein: CASSLMPGDIEGYTF
CDR3 DNA: TGTGCCAGCAGCTTAATGCCAGGGGACATAGAGGGCTACACCTTC

CDR3 length: 12
D gene: .
J gene: TRBJ2-1
clone size: .
V gene: TRBV6-5
CDR3 protein: CASSYGQNEQFF
CDR3 DNA: TGTGCCAGCAGTTACGGTCAGAATGAGCAGTTCTTC

CDR3 length: 15
D gene: .
J gene: TRBJ2-5
clone size: .
V gene: TRBV7-2
CDR3 protein: CASRARAGLPETQYF
CDR3 DNA: TGTGCCAGCAGAGCCCGGGCGGGCCTCCCGGAGACCCAGTACTTC

CDR3 length: 11
D gene: .
J gene: TRBJ2-5
clone size: .
V gene: TRBV11-2
CDR3 protein: CASSLSETQYF
CDR3 DNA: TGTGCCAGCAGCTTATCTGAGACCCAGTACTTC

CDR3 length: 15
D gene: .
J gene: TRBJ1-4
clone size: .
V gene: TRBV3-1/TRBV3-2
CDR3 protein: CASSQVGPSGEKLFF
CDR3 DNA: TGTGCCAGCAGCCAAGTCGGTCCCTCGGGGGAAAAACTGTTTTTT

CDR3 length: 14
D gene: TRBD1
J gene: TRBJ1-5
clone size: .
V gene: TRBV2
CDR3 protein: CASSVTGGEQPQHF
CDR3 DNA: TGTGCCAGCAGTGTGACAGGGGGGGAACAGCCCCAGCATTTT

CDR3 length: 15
D gene: .
J gene: TRBJ2-5
clone size: .
V gene: TRBV28
CDR3 protein: CASSDAQGRLETQYF
CDR3 DNA: TGTGCCAGCAGTGACGCACAGGGACGGTTAGAGACCCAGTACTTC

CDR3 length: 14
D gene: TRBD1
J gene: TRBJ1-2
clone size: .
V gene: TRBV7-2
CDR3 protein: CASRSMQGAEGYTF
CDR3 DNA: TGTGCCAGCAGATCCATGCAGGGGGCTGAGGGCTACACCTTC

CDR3 length: 13
D gene: .
J gene: TRBJ1-6
clone size: .
V gene: TRBV2
CDR3 protein: CASKGLINSPLHF
CDR3 DNA: TGTGCCAGCAAGGGACTGATCAATTCACCCCTCCACTTT

CDR3 length: 12
D gene: .
J gene: TRBJ2-3
clone size: .
V gene: TRBV3-1/TRBV3-2
CDR3 protein: CASSRLGETQYF
CDR3 DNA: TGTGCCAGCAGCCGCCTGGGCGAGACGCAGTATTTT

CDR3 length: 13
D gene: TRBD1
J gene: TRBJ2-7
clone size: .
V gene: TRBV30
CDR3 protein: CAYGDRGSDEQYF
CDR3 DNA: TGTGCCTATGGGGACAGGGGGTCCGACGAGCAGTACTTC

CDR3 length: 16
D gene: TRBD1
J gene: TRBJ1-2
clone size: .
V gene: TRBV7-8
CDR3 protein: CATFLHRTGANYGYTF
CDR3 DNA: TGTGCCACCTTCTTGCACAGGACAGGGGCTAACTATGGCTACACCTTC

CDR3 length: 13
D gene: .
J gene: TRBJ2-5
clone size: once
V gene: TRBV5-6
CDR3 protein: CASSLDRAETQYF
CDR3 DNA: TGTGCCAGCAGCTTGGACAGGGCAGAGACCCAGTACTTC

CDR3 length: 14
D gene: TRBD1
J gene: TRBJ1-2
clone size: .
V gene: TRBV5-4
CDR3 protein: CASRAKGQNYGYTF
CDR3 DNA: TGTGCCAGCAGGGCAAAGGGACAGAACTATGGCTACACCTTC

CDR3 length: 11
D gene: .
J gene: TRBJ2-5
clone size: .
V gene: TRBV30
CDR3 protein: CAWSVGETQYF
CDR3 DNA: TGTGCCTGGAGTGTCGGGGAGACCCAGTACTTC

CDR3 length: 15
D gene: TRBD2
J gene: TRBJ2-5
clone size: .
V gene: TRBV28
CDR3 protein: CASSFFGGRGETQYF
CDR3 DNA: TGTGCCAGCAGTTTTTTCGGGGGGAGGGGAGAGACCCAGTACTTC

CDR3 length: 12
D gene: .
J gene: TRBJ2-1
clone size: .
V gene: TRBV29-1
CDR3 protein: CSARTHYNEQFF
CDR3 DNA: TGCAGCGCTAGGACACATTACAATGAGCAGTTCTTC

CDR3 length: 11
D gene: .
J gene: TRBJ1-2
clone size: .
V gene: TRBV6-5
CDR3 protein: CASKRDYGYTF
CDR3 DNA: TGTGCCAGCAAACGGGACTATGGCTACACCTTC

CDR3 length: 22
D gene: TRBD1
J gene: TRBJ1-5
clone size: .
V gene: TRBV12-5
CDR3 protein: CASGFAWGPEGTGLHSNQPQHF
CDR3 DNA: TGTGCTAGTGGTTTTGCGTGGGGCCCGGAAGGGACAGGCCTACATAGCAATCAGCCCCAGCATTTT

CDR3 length: 15
D gene: TRBD2
J gene: TRBJ2-7
clone size: .
V gene: TRBV5-4
CDR3 protein: CASSSGGAGSYEQYF
CDR3 DNA: TGTGCCAGCAGCTCGGGAGGTGCAGGCTCCTACGAGCAGTACTTC

CDR3 length: 14
D gene: .
J gene: TRBJ2-3
clone size: .
V gene: TRBV28
CDR3 protein: CASGFQGTPDTQYF
CDR3 DNA: TGTGCCAGCGGTTTCCAGGGGACGCCAGATACGCAGTATTTT

CDR3 length: 17
D gene: .
J gene: TRBJ1-1
clone size: .
V gene: TRBV14
CDR3 protein: CASSQGFKGYVNTEAFF
CDR3 DNA: TGTGCCAGCAGCCAAGGGTTTAAGGGGTACGTGAACACTGAAGCTTTCTTT

CDR3 length: 15
D gene: .
J gene: TRBJ1-2
clone size: .
V gene: TRBV5-6
CDR3 protein: CASSLAGGGLRGYTF
CDR3 DNA: TGTGCCAGCAGCTTGGCCGGGGGGGGGCTGCGGGGCTACACCTTC

CDR3 length: 15
D gene: .
J gene: TRBJ1-4
clone size: .
V gene: TRBV7-9
CDR3 protein: CASNGGHTTNEKLFF
CDR3 DNA: TGTGCCAGCAATGGCGGACACACAACTAATGAAAAACTGTTTTTT